The present T cell receptor beta chain was sequenced within a study of OX40 agonist ivuxolimab in advanced cancers. Study-wide context: Hepatocellular carcinoma, melanoma, renal cell or head and neck cancer occurred in dose-escalation patients.

Per germline, CDR1 SEHNR and CDR2 FQNEAQ (reference sequence). This CDR3 is 12 amino acids long. Trimming removed 5 bases at V and 4 bases at J, with 9 bases between. Overall study findings and caveats: Expanded clones were, on average, more numerous in CD8+ T cells than in CD4+. The study did not work out the antigen specificity of the expanded peripheral T cells.

The data were produced by immunoSEQ multiplex PCR, yet TCRdb's version contains in-frame clones alone and is incomplete. The table lists 75,000 to 95,000 clones, 84% of them singletons, with 0.45% to 0.6% in the top ten. Of note for this clone: Antigen specificity is unknown.

The sample consisted of CD4+ or CD8+ T cells sorted from blood, taken in a trial of the OX40 agonist ivuxolimab. The source is an adult with an advanced solid tumor such as melanoma, head and neck, liver or kidney cancer. This chain connects TRBV7-9 to TRBJ2-7, with unresolved D. As DNA, the CDR3 is TGTGCCAGCAGCCCCTTAGGTTACGAGCAGTACTTC. Amino acids: CASSPLGYEQYF.